This T cell receptor (beta chain) derives from a study of cytomegalovirus exposure and HLA in healthy donors. The study, taken as a whole, reports: The study reported that TCR beta sequences accurately predicted HLA-A and HLA-B alleles in most subjects. A later look showed TCR association rates differing by HLA locus, highest for DRB1 and lowest for HLA-C.

Donors had nominal health at sampling but likely had unrecorded immune exposures. It was with 60 Vbeta and 13 Jbeta primers that the PCR ran. Source study methods: About 12 million shared chains were among the 60 million to 80 million unique TCR beta chains that a later analysis counted. Only in-frame clones appear in the TCRdb table, and some are missing; sequencing was by immunoSEQ multiplex PCR. V and J calls plus clone size are reproduced from that table; the DNA served to infer D and trimming. This sample yields 90,000 to 120,000 clones, of which roughly 80% are seen a single time; around 2.4% belongs to the top ten. CDR3 length: 14 amino acids. The V gene's germline CDR1 is SGDLS and CDR2 YYNGEE. Trimming stripped 7 bases from V and 8 bases from J, with 18 bases between. Concerning this clone itself: The antigen is unknown.

The chain joins TRBV9 to TRBJ1-4, with D unclear. This TCR was recovered from a young man in good health and CMV-seronegative. The sample taken for sequencing was PBMCs. CDR3 in DNA: TGTGCCAGCTCCGGGAAGGGAAGCTCGGAAAAACTGTTTTTT. Protein sequence: CASSGKGSSEKLFF.